Each of the 20 T cell receptor beta chains below was sequenced from the same sample in a study of glioma-infiltrating T cells. The iRepertoire nested amplicon-rescue multiplex PCR amplified TCR alpha and beta CDR3s from RNA. TCRdb analysed the multiplex PCR reads with MiXCR anew, one entry per CDR3 protein. Here the sample spans 400,000 or so distinct CDR3 sequences, 41% being singletons. The material sequenced was glioma tissue, nonneoplastic brain tissue, or PBMCs (not recorded which). These receptors all stem from a human donor with low-grade glioma or glioblastoma, undergoing nonglioma brain surgery, or in good health (not recorded which).

This clonotype was counted only a few times. The chain uses TRBV5-4 and TRBJ2-1; the match to TRBD2 covers 11 bases. The CDR3 contains 17 residues. Germline V lookup: CDR1 SGHNT, CDR2 YYREEE (reference sequence). V was pared by 10 bases and J by 7 bases, with 19 bases of the junction left unmatched. As DNA, the CDR3 is TGTGCCCCCCAGCTTTATAGCGGGAGGGCCGGAACTAATGAGCAGTTCTTC. Its protein product is CAPQLYSGRAGTNEQFF.

At least ten counts were recorded for this clonotype. The V gene is TRBV6-5, the J gene TRBJ2-5; tentative D call: TRBD1 (6 bases). The CDR3 has 14 amino acids. The V and J ends lost 3 bases and 5 bases respectively, with 13 bases between them. CDR1 and CDR2 (germline): MNHEY, SVGAGI. CDR3 amino acids: CASSYITGSETQYF. The DNA for the CDR3 is TGTGCCAGCAGTTATATCACAGGGTCCGAGACCCAGTACTTC.

The chain carries TRBV4-1 and TRBJ2-1; 13 nucleotides match TRBD2. CDR3 length equals 16 residues. Unmatched junction bases numbered 9, after V lost 4 bases and J lost 9 bases. Germline assignment: CDR1 MGHRA and CDR2 YSYEKL. CDR3: CASSRRWGLAGSEQFF. CDR3 coding DNA: TGCGCCAGCAGCCGAAGGTGGGGACTAGCGGGATCTGAGCAGTTCTTC.

V and J are TRBV18 and TRBJ1-5, with D unresolved. The CDR3 runs to 15 residues. The germline V and J ends were trimmed by 6 bases and 0 bases, with 12 bases remaining between them. Germline V CDR1 and CDR2: KGHSH, LQKENI. The CDR3 sequence is CASSSTTDSNQPQHF. CDR3 bases: TGTGCCAGCTCTTCCACGACGGATAGCAATCAGCCCCAGCATTTT.

Points on this clonotype: A much larger clone differs from this one at a single base, so this may be a read error. The chain combines TRBV20-1 with TRBJ2-3, with D maybe TRBD2 (5 bases). The CDR3 is 13 amino acids. V shed 5 bases and J shed 3 bases, with 12 bases lying between them. Germline V gene data show CDR1 as DFQATT and CDR2 as SNEGSKA (reference sequence). The CDR3 bases are TGCAGTGCTCGGGGAAAGAAAACAGATACGCAGTATTTT. Residues: CSARGKKTDTQYF.

The chain has TRBV12-5 and TRBJ2-1; no reliable D call. The CDR3 is 14 residues long. Per the germline V gene, CDR1 is LGHNT and CDR2 is FRNRAP. V was clipped by 2 bases and J by 4 bases, with 9 bases between them. The CDR3 loop reads CASGLSPPYNEQFF. The CDR3 nucleotides are TGTGCTAGTGGTTTGTCTCCACCTTACAATGAGCAGTTCTTC.

This clonotype has a count of ten or more. This chain joins TRBV27 and TRBJ1-1; a weak D match, TRBD1 (5 bases). V lost 5 bases and J 4 bases, leaving 11 bases between the germline ends. Germline V gives CDR1 MNHEY, CDR2 SMNVEV (reference sequence). This CDR3 contains 13 residues. The CDR3 region has the DNA TGTGCCAGCAGTATTTGGAGGGGCACTGAAGCTTTCTTT. This sequence encodes CASSIWRGTEAFF.

As regards this clonotype: This CDR3 fails to terminate in the conserved phenylalanine or tryptophan, so it likely reflects a read error. The V and J genes are TRBV28 and TRBJ2-3, with 10 bases matching TRBD1. The CDR3 contains 15 residues. V lost 4 bases and J lost 2; bases outside the gene matches: 3. Germline V CDR1 and CDR2: MDHEN, SYDVKM. CDR3: CASSSGQGHTDTQYS. In nucleotides, the CDR3 is TGTGCCAGCAGTTCGGGACAGGGGCACACAGATACGCAGTATTCT.

A remark on this clonotype: Given a much more abundant clone one base away, this may be a read error. This sequence joins TRBV20-1 and TRBJ2-5, with D perhaps matching TRBD2 (5 bases). This CDR3 spans 12 amino acids. Trimming shortened V by 1 base and J by 7 bases, and 10 bases separated the two germline ends. CDR1 and CDR2 (germline): DFQATT, SNEGSKA (reference sequence). The CDR3 spells CSARGRLGTQYF. In DNA, the CDR3 is TGCAGTGCTAGAGGGAGGCTGGGGACCCAGTACTTC.

This clonotype showed up just a few times. This chain links TRBV4-3 with TRBJ2-7; no firm D call. V lost 0 bases and J 0 bases, leaving 9 bases between the germline ends. The germline CDR1 and CDR2 sequences are LGHNA and YSLEER. CDR3 length equals 15 residues. The CDR3 coding sequence is TGCGCCAGCAGCCAAGAGCCGGCCAACTCCTACGAGCAGTACTTC. This codes for CASSQEPANSYEQYF.

Notes on this clonotype: A much larger clone differs by one base, so this may be a read error. V gene TRBV4-1 combines with J gene TRBJ1-4; D is unclear. Germline CDR1 reads MGHRA; CDR2 reads YSYEKL. The V and J ends lost 5 bases and 8 bases respectively, with 18 bases between them. This CDR3 contains 15 residues. CDR3 protein: CASSDGERVREKLFF. CDR3 DNA sequence: TGCGCCAGCAGCGACGGTGAGAGGGTTAGAGAAAAACTGTTTTTT.

The chain uses TRBV20-1 and TRBJ1-1, with a tentative D call TRBD1 (5 bases). V lost 7 bases to trimming and J lost 9 bases, with 24 bases between them. Germline-derived CDR1 and CDR2 are DFQATT and SNEGSKA (reference sequence). The CDR3 covers 14 residues. The CDR3 is CSGSLPGGRGKAFF. The CDR3 coding sequence is TGCAGTGGTTCCCTCCCGGGGGGTAGAGGTAAAGCTTTCTTT.

This clonotype occurred a few times. The chain uses TRBV7-9 and TRBJ1-1; D gene unclear. The length of the CDR3 is 14 residues. Germline CDR1 reads SEHNR; CDR2 reads FQNEAQ (reference sequence). Trimming cost V 0 bases and J 3 bases, with 8 bases left between them. CDR3 sequence reads: CASSLAGRDTEAFF. CDR3 coding DNA: TGTGCCAGCAGCTTAGCAGGGAGGGACACTGAAGCTTTCTTT.

The chain employs TRBV6-1 and TRBJ1-1, with D possibly TRBD1 on 6 matching bases. CDR1 is MNHNS, CDR2 SASEGT, per germline. V was cut by 6 bases and J by 5 bases, with 13 bases left in between. This CDR3 has 13 amino acids. This CDR3 is CASRLHRVTEAFF. In nucleotides, the CDR3 is TGTGCCAGCAGGCTTCACAGGGTGACTGAAGCTTTCTTT.

Comments on this clonotype: This clone may be a read error of a much larger clone one base away. This chain uses TRBV15 with TRBJ1-5; 12 bases are shared with TRBD1. The V and J ends lost 11 bases and 1 base, in that order; junction bases with no gene match: 9. This CDR3 has 16 residues. Germline CDR1 and CDR2: LNHNV and YYDKDF (reference sequence). The DNA for the CDR3 is TGTGCCTCTAAACCGGGACAGGGGGCGAGCAATCAGCCCCAGCATTTT. It is translated as CASKPGQGASNQPQHF.

Points on this clonotype: This sequence may be a read error, since a much larger clone differs from it by one base. V gene TRBV27 combines with J gene TRBJ1-6; D is unclear. This CDR3 spans 12 amino acids. Per germline, CDR1 MNHEY and CDR2 SMNVEV (reference sequence). V lost 8 bases to trimming and J lost 7 bases, with 9 bases between them. CDR3 in amino acids: CASEFRNSPLHF. CDR3 DNA: TGTGCCAGCGAATTCAGGAATTCACCCCTCCACTTT.

This clonotype was detected only a few times. The V call is TRBV12-3 or TRBV12-4, the J call TRBJ2-3; 12 positions agree with TRBD1. The V segment lost 2 bases and the J segment 3 bases; nucleotides outside the gene matches: 3. The CDR3 loop spans 16 amino acids. The CDR3 region has the DNA TGTGCCAGCAGTTTACGGGACAGGGGGCGGACAGATACGCAGTATTTT. The encoded protein is CASSLRDRGRTDTQYF.

This clonotype was recorded a few times. The CDR3 region is CASSSGQGGPDTQYF. CDR3 nucleotide sequence: TGTGCCAGCAGCTCGGGACAGGGGGGTCCAGATACGCAGTATTTT. The chain is built from TRBV7-9 and TRBJ2-3; 11 bases align to TRBD1. V lost 4 bases to trimming and J lost 4 bases; unmatched junction nucleotides: 4. This CDR3 is 15 amino acids long. The germline CDR1 and CDR2 sequences are SEHNR and FQNEAQ (reference sequence). The full variable domain, rest sourced from reference TRBV7-9 and TRBJ2-3, is DTGVSQNPRHKITKRGQNVTFRCDPISEHNRLYWYRQTLGQGPEFLTYFQNEAQLEKSRLLSDRFSAERPKGSFSTLEIQRTEQGDSAMYLCASSSGQGGPDTQYFGPGTRLTVL.

This clonotype was detected many times. The CDR3 protein is CASSDYFYNEQFF. The CDR3, as DNA: TGTGCCAGCAGTGACTACTTCTACAATGAGCAGTTCTTC. The chain links TRBV6-1 to TRBJ2-1; no clear D gene. The CDR3 is 13 residues long. The germline V and J ends were trimmed by 3 bases and 3 bases, with 6 bases remaining between them. Germline V gene lookup returns CDR1 MNHNS and CDR2 SASEGT.

This clonotype was detected only a few times. The chain carries TRBV15 and TRBJ2-3; 8 bases map to TRBD2. The junction had 10 bases not matched to a gene; V was cut back by 3 bases and J by 2 bases. This CDR3 is 17 amino acids long. Germline loops: CDR1 LNHNV, CDR2 YYDKDF (reference sequence). The CDR3 nucleotides are TGTGCCACCAGCAGGGGATTAGCGGGAAAAAACACAGATACGCAGTATTTT. It specifies CATSRGLAGKNTDTQYF.